These 17 T cell receptor beta chains were sequenced from one sample in a study of cytomegalovirus exposure and HLA in healthy donors. The study ran its PCR with 60 Vbeta and 13 Jbeta primers. Profiling relied on immunoSEQ multiplex PCR, and the TCRdb table lists in-frame clones only, not all of them. The sample includes about 130,000 clones, 65% to 90% of them seen just once. The sample comprised PBMCs. The receptors here all came from a man between 18 and 35 years old in good health and CMV-seronegative.

The rearrangement joins TRBV7-8 to TRBJ1-1; D gene uncertain. Germline CDR1 is SGHVS and CDR2 is FQNEAQ. Trimming removed 1 base at V and 1 base at J, with 7 bases between. The CDR3 spans 14 residues. The CDR3, as DNA: TGTGCCAGCAGCTTAGATCGGTGGAACACTGAAGCTTTCTTT. Its translation: CASSLDRWNTEAFF.

The chain recombines TRBV19 with TRBJ2-3, with D maybe TRBD1 (5 bases). Germline-derived CDR1 and CDR2 are LNHDA and SQIVND (reference sequence). The CDR3 is 11 residues long. The V end lost 5 bases, the J end lost 5 bases, and 5 bases lay between the germline ends. The CDR3 protein is CASSQGDTQYF. In nucleotides, the CDR3 is TGTGCCAGTAGTCAGGGAGATACGCAGTATTTT. Looking up the rest from reference TRBV19 and TRBJ2-3 gives the full variable domain: DGGITQSPKYLFRKEGQNVTLSCEQNLNHDAMYWYRQDPGQGLRLIYYSQIVNDFQKGDIAEGYSVSREKKESFPLTVTSAQKNPTAFYLCASSQGDTQYFGPGTRLTVL.

This chain joins TRBV28 and TRBJ1-5; D may be TRBD1 (6 bases). This CDR3 spans 15 amino acids. Germline CDR1 and CDR2: MDHEN and SYDVKM. V was pared by 7 bases and J by 0 bases, with 13 bases between. The CDR3, as DNA: TGTGCCAGCACCACCCGGACAGTTAGCAATCAGCCCCAGCATTTT. Its protein is CASTTRTVSNQPQHF. The full variable domain, rest sourced from reference TRBV28 and TRBJ1-5, is DVKVTQSSRYLVKRTGEKVFLECVQDMDHENMFWYRQDPGLGLRLIYFSYDVKMKEKGDIPEGYSVSREKKERFSLILESASTNQTSMYLCASTTRTVSNQPQHFGDGTRLSIL.

V and J are TRBV5-5 and TRBJ1-1, with D perhaps TRBD1 (5 bases). CDR1 and CDR2 from the germline V gene are SGHKS and YYEKEE (reference sequence). The CDR3 spans 16 residues. Trimming pared 4 bases from V and 1 base from J, leaving 17 bases between. The CDR3 is CASSVGVAGPNTEAFF. The CDR3 DNA sequence: TGTGCCAGCAGCGTGGGTGTGGCGGGGCCGAACACTGAAGCTTTCTTT.

This chain links TRBV2 with TRBJ1-1, with D possibly being TRBD1 (5 bases). CDR3 length: 14 amino acids. The V gene lost 7 bases and the J gene lost 1 base, with 13 bases spanning the gap. CDR1 SNHLY and CDR2 FYNNEI come from the germline V gene. The DNA for the CDR3 is TGTGCCAGCACACGCGGGGGACCGAACACTGAAGCTTTCTTT. It codes for CASTRGGPNTEAFF.

This chain connects TRBV6-4 to TRBJ2-3; 16 bases fit TRBD2. CDR3 length: 16 amino acids. The germline V gene encodes CDR1 MRHNA and CDR2 SNTAGT. The trim removed 6 bases at V and 4 bases at J, leaving 4 bases unmatched. CDR3 amino acids: CASSLGTSGGADTQYF. CDR3 DNA: TGTGCCAGCAGCCTCGGGACTAGCGGGGGGGCAGATACGCAGTATTTT.

The V and J genes are TRBV2 and TRBJ1-3, with a weak D call TRBD1 (6 bases). Per germline, CDR1 SNHLY and CDR2 FYNNEI. The CDR3 contains 18 residues. V lost 5 bases and J lost 0, with 20 bases in between. The CDR3 nucleotides read TGTGCCAGCAGTCTCCTCAATTACAGGGAAACCTCTGGAAACACCATATATTTT. Translated, it gives CASSLLNYRETSGNTIYF.

The DNA for the CDR3 is TGTGCCAGCAGCTTACTTATGGTCGCGGATACGCAGTATTTT. It encodes CASSLLMVADTQYF. This rearrangement joins TRBV7-2 to TRBJ2-3, with D uncertain. This CDR3 spans 14 amino acids. Germline V CDR1 and CDR2: SGHTA, FQGNSA. V lost 2 bases, J lost 6 bases, and 12 bases lay in between. The variable domain in full, completed from reference TRBV7-2 and TRBJ2-3, reads GAGVSQSPSNKVTEKGKDVELRCDPISGHTALYWYRQSLGQGLEFLIYFQGNSAPDKSGLPSDRFSAERTGGSVSTLTIQRTQQEDSAVYLCASSLLMVADTQYFGPGTRLTVL.

Only a few counts were recorded for this clone. The chain combines TRBV6-6 with TRBJ2-3, with 8 bases that match TRBD2. With 7 bases clipped from V and 2 bases from J, the junction kept 5 bases outside the gene matches. The CDR3 length is 14 residues. The germline V gene has CDR1 MNHNY and CDR2 SVGAGI (reference sequence). CDR3 coding DNA: TGTGCCAGCACCCCGGGGGGGTCCACAGATACGCAGTATTTT. It codes for CASTPGGSTDTQYF.

V gene TRBV5-6 combines with J gene TRBJ1-5, with 7 positions matching TRBD1. Germline CDR1 SGHDT, CDR2 YYEEEE. Trimming took 0 bases from V and 3 from J; bases not matched to a gene: 6. The CDR3 loop spans 16 amino acids. The CDR3 is CASSLGLRGPNQPQHF. CDR3 nucleotide sequence: TGTGCCAGCAGCTTGGGTTTAAGGGGGCCCAATCAGCCCCAGCATTTT.

The V and J genes are TRBV5-6 and TRBJ2-7, with a weak D call TRBD2 (5 bases). The CDR3 runs to 12 residues. Germline V gives CDR1 SGHDT, CDR2 YYEEEE. Trimming stripped 4 bases from V and 5 bases from J, with 10 bases between. The CDR3 region has the DNA TGTGCCAGCAGCGGGAGCAGCGACGAGCAGTACTTC. It specifies CASSGSSDEQYF.

The J gene is TRBJ2-4, the V gene TRBV5-4; 10 positions agree with TRBD2. CDR3 length: 14 amino acids. Germline loops: CDR1 SGHNT, CDR2 YYREEE (reference sequence). The trim removed 2 bases at V and 8 bases at J, leaving 4 bases unmatched. CDR3 protein: CASSFIAGGDIQYF. CDR3 nucleotides: TGTGCCAGCAGCTTTATAGCGGGGGGAGACATTCAGTACTTC.

This chain connects TRBV29-1 to TRBJ2-2, with D perhaps TRBD1 (6 bases). There are 14 residues in the CDR3. Germline CDR1 SQVTM, CDR2 ANQGSEA. The V and J ends lost 5 bases and 6 bases respectively, with 16 bases between them. The CDR3 here is CSVSTGFPPGELFF. CDR3 bases: TGCAGCGTTTCAACAGGGTTTCCACCCGGGGAGCTGTTTTTT.

This sequence joins TRBV27 and TRBJ2-7; 7 nucleotides line up with TRBD2. The CDR3 contains 18 residues. V shed 0 bases and J 2 bases; nucleotides not matched to a gene: 13. The V gene's germline CDR1 is MNHEY and CDR2 SMNVEV (reference sequence). CDR3 protein: CASSLSGGRRREAYEQYF. As DNA, the CDR3 is TGTGCCAGCAGTTTATCGGGCGGCCGACGCCGGGAGGCCTACGAGCAGTACTTC.

The gene calls are TRBV7-2 and TRBJ1-5; unclear D gene. V was cut by 1 base and J by 10 bases, with 8 bases left in between. The germline V gene encodes CDR1 SGHTA and CDR2 FQGNSA. This CDR3 is 12 amino acids long. The CDR3 DNA reads as TGTGCCAGCAGCTTAGAGCTGTTTCCCCAGCATTTT. Translating gives CASSLELFPQHF. The full variable domain, completed using reference TRBV7-2 and TRBJ1-5, is GAGVSQSPSNKVTEKGKDVELRCDPISGHTALYWYRQSLGQGLEFLIYFQGNSAPDKSGLPSDRFSAERTGGSVSTLTIQRTQQEDSAVYLCASSLELFPQHFGDGTRLSIL.

This chain joins TRBV19 and TRBJ1-5; 9 bases align to TRBD1. V shed 4 bases, J shed 5 bases, and the junction held 12 bases outside the gene matches. Germline CDR1 and CDR2: LNHDA and SQIVND (reference sequence). The CDR3 runs to 17 residues. For the CDR3, the DNA is TGTGCCAGTAGTACCGGGACAGGGTCGGTCGTGGATCAGCCCCAGCATTTT. The encoded protein is CASSTGTGSVVDQPQHF.

This chain uses TRBV25-1 with TRBJ1-4; possible D gene TRBD1, 5 bases. The CDR3 has 15 residues. The V end lost 4 bases, the J end lost 0 bases, and 9 bases lay between the germline ends. Germline loops: CDR1 MGHDK, CDR2 SYGVNS. Here the CDR3 reads CASSVTVATNEKLFF. The DNA of the CDR3 is TGTGCCAGCAGTGTGACAGTGGCAACTAATGAAAAACTGTTTTTT.